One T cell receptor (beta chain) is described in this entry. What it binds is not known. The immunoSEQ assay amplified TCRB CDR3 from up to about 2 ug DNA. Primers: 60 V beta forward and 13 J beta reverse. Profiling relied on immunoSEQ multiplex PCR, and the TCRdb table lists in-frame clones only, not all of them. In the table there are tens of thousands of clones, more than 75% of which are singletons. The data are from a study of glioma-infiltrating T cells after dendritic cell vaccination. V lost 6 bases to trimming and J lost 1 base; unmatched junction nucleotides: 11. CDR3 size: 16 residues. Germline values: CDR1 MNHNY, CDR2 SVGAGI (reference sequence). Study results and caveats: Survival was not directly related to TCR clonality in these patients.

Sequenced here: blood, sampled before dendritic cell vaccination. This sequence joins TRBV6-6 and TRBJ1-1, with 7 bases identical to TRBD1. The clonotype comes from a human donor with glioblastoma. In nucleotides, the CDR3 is TGTGCCAGCAGCTCCAAGACAGGGATGGCGAACACTGAAGCTTTCTTT. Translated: CASSSKTGMANTEAFF.